The rows below give T cell receptor beta chains drawn from one sample of a study of shared clonotypes between healthy human individuals. Sequencing used immunoSEQ multiplex PCR; TCRdb keeps in-frame clones, though not all of them. The table shows roughly 2 million clones, with 90% to 96% occurring only once. The specimen sequenced was naive CD4+ T cells sorted from blood. The receptors come from a man younger than 35 in good health. Each CDR3 is given with its conserved first and last residue. A D gene is named only where the DNA matches it firmly. Part of the rows lack a size; the others show once, few, many or a class for expanded clones.

TRBV6-1	NA	NA	TRBJ1-2	CASSERLSGGYTF
TRBV5-4	NA	NA	TRBJ2-5	CASSLALGGGGQETQYF
TRBV9	NA	TRBD1	TRBJ1-1	CASSGQGNTEAFF
TRBV9	NA	NA	TRBJ2-3	CASSVGVSGPTDTQYF
TRBV6-5	NA	NA	TRBJ1-2	CASSYGGTLYGYTF
TRBV6-5	NA	NA	TRBJ2-7	CASIKGDEQYF
TRBV28	NA	NA	TRBJ1-2	CASSTGGYGYTF
TRBV4-3	once	NA	TRBJ2-7	CASSQDRSGEQYF
TRBV18	once	TRBD1	TRBJ1-1	CASSPGTGVYTEAFF
TRBV4-1	NA	TRBD2	TRBJ2-7	CASSQVSGKTYEQYF
TRBV12-1	NA	NA	TRBJ2-1	CASSDGAGEQFF
TRBV10-2	NA	TRBD2	TRBJ2-7	CASRTGTSGNMGSYEQYF
TRBV6-1	NA	NA	TRBJ1-1	CASTVFSNTEAFF
TRBV7-3	NA	NA	TRBJ2-7	CASSSQGGTAYEQYF
TRBV6-5	NA	NA	TRBJ1-1	CASSYSRVGNTEAFF
TRBV30	NA	NA	TRBJ1-1	CTLGGRVTEAFF
TRBV11-2	NA	TRBD2	TRBJ2-7	CASSGLAGITSSYEQYF
TRBV21-1	NA	NA	TRBJ1-5	CASSTASGGHQPQHF
TRBV18	NA	TRBD1	TRBJ2-7	CASSPTRTGAYEQYF
TRBV5-8	NA	TRBD2	TRBJ2-5	CASSPAGGSEETQYF
TRBV11-2	NA	TRBD2	TRBJ2-2	CASSSGKTSGRAPGELFF
TRBV2	NA	NA	TRBJ1-1	CASSGGTSEAFF
TRBV30	once	TRBD1	TRBJ1-1	CAWSRTGGSTEAFF
TRBV28	NA	TRBD1	TRBJ1-5	CASSRFGQGGNQPQHF
TRBV30	NA	TRBD1	TRBJ1-5	CAWSVGTGTFTSNQPQHF
TRBV9	NA	NA	TRBJ2-1	CASSVGTTRNNEQFF
TRBV5-1	NA	NA	TRBJ2-2	CASSPGSEKPGELFF
TRBV5-1	NA	TRBD1	TRBJ2-7	CASSLRDRAYEQYF
TRBV7-9	NA	TRBD1	TRBJ2-2	CASSEQGAGTGELFF
TRBV18	NA	TRBD2	TRBJ2-3	CASSPPGLADTQYF
TRBV18	NA	NA	TRBJ2-5	CASSPGIQETQYF
TRBV5-1	NA	TRBD2	TRBJ2-3	CASSPGLAGTDTQYF
TRBV6-5	once	TRBD1	TRBJ1-6	CASSYSWDSHNSPLHF
TRBV28	NA	NA	TRBJ2-7	CASSLMRGREVVRVEQYF